Below are 16 T cell receptor beta chains sequenced from a single sample in a study of blood T cell repertoires in COVID-19. Profiling relied on immunoSEQ multiplex PCR, and the TCRdb table lists in-frame clones only, not all of them. The table records fewer than 200,000 clones, roughly nine tenths of them present only once. The sequenced sample consisted of peripheral blood. The receptors come from a man between 18 and 35 years old who had recovered from COVID-19.

The gene calls are TRBV5-5 and TRBJ2-7, with 9 bases aligning to TRBD1. Germline trimming cut 0 bases from V and 2 bases from J; bases unmatched to any gene: 3. In germline, CDR1 is SGHKS, CDR2 YYEKEE (reference sequence). This CDR3 has 15 amino acids. The CDR3 sequence is CASSLVGDRAYEQYF. CDR3 nucleotide sequence: TGTGCCAGCAGCTTGGTTGGGGACAGGGCCTACGAGCAGTACTTC.

The rearrangement uses TRBV27 and TRBJ2-5, with TRBD1 matching 7 bases. The CDR3 loop spans 14 amino acids. CDR1 and CDR2 (germline): MNHEY, SMNVEV (reference sequence). J was trimmed by 2 bases and V by 6 bases; bases with no gene match: 6. The CDR3, as DNA: TGTGCCAGCAGCTGGGACAGAGTACAAGAGACCCAGTACTTC. Protein sequence: CASSWDRVQETQYF.

Notes on this clone: Because it lacks the conserved phenylalanine or tryptophan at the end, this CDR3 is likely a read error. Because the CDR3's place on the DNA is in doubt, the DNA is left out and the CDR3 is given as listed by TCRdb. This chain links TRBV28 with TRBJ1-2; the table's D gene call, TRBD1, was not cross checked with the DNA. The CDR3 adds up to 12 amino acids, both ends counted. Germline CDR1 is MDHEN and CDR2 is SYDVKM. CDR3 residues: CASSLRTGPIDI.

This clone was observed once. The chain is built from TRBV6-2 or TRBV6-3 and TRBJ2-5; D remains ambiguous. V was pared by 4 bases and J by 0 bases, with 6 bases between. Per germline, CDR1 MNHEY and CDR2 SVGEGT. CDR3 size: 13 residues. In DNA, the CDR3 is TGTGCCAGCAGTTCCCAGTACCAAGAGACCCAGTACTTC. Translated, it gives CASSSQYQETQYF.

This chain links TRBV4-1 with TRBJ1-1, with D possibly being TRBD1 (5 bases). V lost 6 bases to trimming and J lost 0 bases, with 8 bases between them. This CDR3 has 13 residues. From germline, CDR1 is MGHRA and CDR2 YSYEKL. The CDR3 coding sequence is TGCGCCAGCAGTCGGACAATGAACACTGAAGCTTTCTTT. This encodes CASSRTMNTEAFF.

The J gene is TRBJ2-1, the V gene TRBV18; 8 bases agree with TRBD2. From germline, CDR1 is KGHSH and CDR2 LQKENI. With V trimmed by 2 bases and J by 6 bases, 12 bases remained unmatched. The CDR3 is made up of 17 amino acids. This CDR3 reads CASSPALGLAGFNEQFF. CDR3 bases: TGTGCCAGCTCACCAGCCCTGGGGCTAGCGGGCTTCAATGAGCAGTTCTTC.

This chain uses TRBV25-1 with TRBJ2-1; 7 bases are shared with TRBD2. Trimming took 4 bases from V and 7 from J; bases not matched to a gene: 13. This CDR3 is 16 amino acids long. From germline, CDR1 is MGHDK and CDR2 SYGVNS. The CDR3 reads CASSAQGTTHGNEQFF. Here the CDR3 DNA reads TGTGCCAGCAGTGCCCAAGGGACTACCCATGGGAATGAGCAGTTCTTC. Full variable domain (missing parts from reference TRBV25-1 and TRBJ2-1): EADIYQTPRYLVIGTGKKITLECSQTMGHDKMYWYQQDPGMELHLIHYSYGVNSTEKGDLSSESTVSRIRTEHFPLTLESARPSHTSQYLCASSAQGTTHGNEQFFGPGTRLTVL.

The CDR3 DNA follows: TGTGCCAGTAGTATTACTCTAGCGGGAGTTTGGGAGCAGTTCTTC. Protein sequence: CASSITLAGVWEQFF. The rearrangement joins TRBV19 to TRBJ2-1, with 10 bases lining up with TRBD2. The CDR3 is 15 amino acids. CDR1 and CDR2 from the germline V gene are LNHDA and SQIVND (reference sequence). J gave up 10 bases and V 3 bases, and 9 bases lay outside the gene matches. The full variable domain, in which reference TRBV19 and TRBJ2-1 provide the parts outside the CDR3, is DGGITQSPKYLFRKEGQNVTLSCEQNLNHDAMYWYRQDPGQGLRLIYYSQIVNDFQKGDIAEGYSVSREKKESFPLTVTSAQKNPTAFYLCASSITLAGVWEQFFGPGTRLTVL.

V and J are TRBV4-1 and TRBJ1-1; possible D gene TRBD1, 6 bases. With 3 bases removed from V and 4 bases from J, the gap between germline ends came to 12 bases. The CDR3 runs to 14 residues. Germline V gene lookup returns CDR1 MGHRA and CDR2 YSYEKL. Written as DNA, the CDR3 is TGCGCCAGCAGCCACACTGGGGGCGGCACTGAAGCTTTCTTT. This gives the protein CASSHTGGGTEAFF.

The chain recombines TRBV28 with TRBJ1-5, with D hard to call. The germline V and J ends were trimmed by 9 bases and 9 bases, with 18 bases remaining between them. Germline V gives CDR1 MDHEN, CDR2 SYDVKM. This CDR3 contains 13 residues. The CDR3 is CASKTMGFGPQHF. CDR3 sequence (DNA): TGTGCCAGTAAAACAATGGGCTTTGGGCCCCAGCATTTT.

The chain carries TRBV7-8 and TRBJ2-1; 12 bases match TRBD2. Germline V CDR1 and CDR2: SGHVS, FQNEAQ. J gave up 5 bases and V 6 bases, and 8 bases lay outside the gene matches. The CDR3 is 16 residues long. The CDR3 bases are TGTGCCAGCAGGGACCGTCTAGCGGGAGGGCACAATGAGCAGTTCTTC. It is translated as CASRDRLAGGHNEQFF.

Worth noting for this clone: The same CDR3 is also encoded by other DNA sequences in this sample. The CDR3 loop is CASSLDAGETQYF. CDR3 DNA sequence: TGTGCCAGCAGCCTGGACGCCGGGGAGACCCAGTACTTC. V usage is TRBV5-6 and J usage is TRBJ2-5; D ambiguous. With 4 bases removed from V and 5 bases from J, the gap between germline ends came to 12 bases. Germline lookup yields CDR1 SGHDT and CDR2 YYEEEE. This CDR3 spans 13 amino acids. The whole variable domain, filled in from reference TRBV5-6 and TRBJ2-5, reads DAGVTQSPTHLIKTRGQQVTLRCSPKSGHDTVSWYQQALGQGPQFIFQYYEEEERQRGNFPDRFSGHQFPNYSSELNVNALLLGDSALYLCASSLDAGETQYFGPGTRLLVL.

CDR3 in amino acids: CASSLAAASILAGELFF. CDR3 coding DNA: TGTGCCAGCAGCTTGGCCGCGGCTTCTATATTAGCCGGGGAGCTGTTTTTT. This chain uses TRBV5-6 with TRBJ2-2; D unclear. The V end lost 0 bases, the J end lost 6 bases, and 18 bases lay between the germline ends. Germline loops: CDR1 SGHDT, CDR2 YYEEEE. This CDR3 has 17 amino acids.

The gene calls are TRBV4-3 and TRBJ1-2; D is unresolved. The CDR3 runs to 14 residues. Trimming left V 0 bases short and J 7 bases short, with 12 bases between. In germline, CDR1 is LGHNA, CDR2 YSLEER. The CDR3 bases are TGCGCCAGCAGCCAAGATACACAGACGTTTGGCTACACCTTC. Translating gives CASSQDTQTFGYTF.

The chain links TRBV24-1 to TRBJ2-1; 16 bases match TRBD2. This CDR3 comprises 17 residues. After removal of 5 bases from V and 10 bases from J, the junction contained 10 bases not matched to a gene. Germline V gene data show CDR1 as KGHDR and CDR2 as SFDVKD. The CDR3 sequence is CATSGTYPGLAGGEQFF. Here the CDR3 DNA reads TGTGCCACCAGTGGCACGTACCCGGGACTAGCGGGAGGGGAGCAGTTCTTC.

This clone was seen more than once but under ten times. V gene TRBV5-1 combines with J gene TRBJ1-3; D is unresolved. Germline CDR1 SGHRS, CDR2 YFSETQ. Trimming left V 0 bases short and J 2 bases short, with 12 bases between. The CDR3 is 16 amino acids. CDR3 in DNA: TGCGCCAGCAGCTTGGAAGGCGGTACCACTGGAAACACCATATATTTT. This gives the protein CASSLEGGTTGNTIYF. Filled out from reference TRBV5-1 and TRBJ1-3, the complete variable domain reads KAGVTQTPRYLIKTRGQQVTLSCSPISGHRSVSWYQQTPGQGLQFLFEYFSETQRNKGNFPGRFSGRQFSNSRSEMNVSTLELGDSALYLCASSLEGGTTGNTIYFGEGSWLTVV.